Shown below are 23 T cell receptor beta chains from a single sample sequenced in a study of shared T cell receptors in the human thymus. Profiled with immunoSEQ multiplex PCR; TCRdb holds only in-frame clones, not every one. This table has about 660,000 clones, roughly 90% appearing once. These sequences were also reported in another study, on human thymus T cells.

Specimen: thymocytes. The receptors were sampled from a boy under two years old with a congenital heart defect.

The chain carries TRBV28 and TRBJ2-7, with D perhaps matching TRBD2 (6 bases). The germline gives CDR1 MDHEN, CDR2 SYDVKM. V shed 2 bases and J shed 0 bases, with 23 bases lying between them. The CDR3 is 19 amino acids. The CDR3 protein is CASSLGPHLLAGPSYEQYF. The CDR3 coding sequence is TGTGCCAGCAGTTTAGGCCCCCATTTACTGGCGGGGCCCTCCTACGAGCAGTACTTC.

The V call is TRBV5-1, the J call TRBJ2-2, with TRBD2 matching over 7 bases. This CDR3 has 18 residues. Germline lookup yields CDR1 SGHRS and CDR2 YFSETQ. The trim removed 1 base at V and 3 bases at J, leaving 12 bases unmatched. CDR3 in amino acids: CASSLTLAGDGDTGELFF. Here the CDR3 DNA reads TGCGCCAGCAGCTTGACCCTGGCGGGGGACGGTGACACCGGGGAGCTGTTTTTT.

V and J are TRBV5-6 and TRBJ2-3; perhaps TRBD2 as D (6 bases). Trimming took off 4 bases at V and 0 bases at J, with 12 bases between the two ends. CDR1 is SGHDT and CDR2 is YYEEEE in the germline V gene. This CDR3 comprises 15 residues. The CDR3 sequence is CASSIPGLSTDTQYF. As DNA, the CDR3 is TGTGCCAGCAGCATTCCGGGACTGAGCACAGATACGCAGTATTTT.

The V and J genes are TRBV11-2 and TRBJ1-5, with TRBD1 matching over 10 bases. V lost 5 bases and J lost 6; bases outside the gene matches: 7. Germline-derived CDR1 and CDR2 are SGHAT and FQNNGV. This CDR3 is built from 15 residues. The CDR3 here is CASSNSGQGGQPQHF. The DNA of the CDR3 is TGTGCCAGCAGCAATAGTGGACAGGGGGGTCAGCCCCAGCATTTT.

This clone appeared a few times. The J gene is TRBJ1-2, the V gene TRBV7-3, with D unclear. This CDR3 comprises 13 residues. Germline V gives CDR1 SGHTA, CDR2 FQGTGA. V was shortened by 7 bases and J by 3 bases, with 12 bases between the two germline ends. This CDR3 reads CASNSGQDYGYTF. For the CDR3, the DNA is TGTGCCAGCAACTCCGGCCAGGACTATGGCTACACCTTC.

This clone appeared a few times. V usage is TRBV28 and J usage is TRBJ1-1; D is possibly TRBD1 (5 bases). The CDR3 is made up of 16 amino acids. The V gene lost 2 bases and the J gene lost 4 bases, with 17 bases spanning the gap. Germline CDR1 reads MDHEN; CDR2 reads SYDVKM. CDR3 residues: CASSLVFAGPRTEAFF. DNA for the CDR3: TGTGCCAGCAGTTTAGTTTTCGCAGGGCCGCGCACTGAAGCTTTCTTT.

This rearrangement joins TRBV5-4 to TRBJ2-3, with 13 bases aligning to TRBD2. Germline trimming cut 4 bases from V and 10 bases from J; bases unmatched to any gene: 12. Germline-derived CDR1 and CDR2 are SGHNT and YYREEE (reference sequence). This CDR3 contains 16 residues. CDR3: CASSPRTSGRRNAQYF. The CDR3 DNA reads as TGTGCCAGCAGCCCGAGGACTAGCGGGAGACGAAATGCGCAGTATTTT. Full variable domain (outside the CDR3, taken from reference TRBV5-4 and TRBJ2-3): ETGVTQSPTHLIKTRGQQVTLRCSSQSGHNTVSWYQQALGQGPQFIFQYYREEENGRGNFPPRFSGLQFPNYSSELNVNALELDDSALYLCASSPRTSGRRNAQYFGPGTRLTVL.

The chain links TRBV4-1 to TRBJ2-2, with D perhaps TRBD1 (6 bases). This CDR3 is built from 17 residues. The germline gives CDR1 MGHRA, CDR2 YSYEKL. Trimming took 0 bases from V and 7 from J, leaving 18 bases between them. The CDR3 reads CASSQDRFIQGDGELFF. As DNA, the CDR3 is TGCGCCAGCAGCCAAGACCGCTTCATACAGGGAGACGGGGAGCTGTTTTTT.

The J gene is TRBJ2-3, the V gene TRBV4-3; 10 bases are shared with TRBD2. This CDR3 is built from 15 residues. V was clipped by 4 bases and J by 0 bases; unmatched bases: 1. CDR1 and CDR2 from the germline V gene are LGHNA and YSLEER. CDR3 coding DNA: TGCGCCAGCAGCCGGACTAGCGGAAGCACAGATACGCAGTATTTT. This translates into CASSRTSGSTDTQYF.

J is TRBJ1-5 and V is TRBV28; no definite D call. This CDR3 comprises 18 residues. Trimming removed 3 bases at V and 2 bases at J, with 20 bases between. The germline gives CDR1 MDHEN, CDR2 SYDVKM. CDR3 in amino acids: CASSLSSIEILGNQPQHF. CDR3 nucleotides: TGTGCCAGCAGTTTGTCCTCTATAGAGATCTTGGGCAATCAGCCCCAGCATTTT.

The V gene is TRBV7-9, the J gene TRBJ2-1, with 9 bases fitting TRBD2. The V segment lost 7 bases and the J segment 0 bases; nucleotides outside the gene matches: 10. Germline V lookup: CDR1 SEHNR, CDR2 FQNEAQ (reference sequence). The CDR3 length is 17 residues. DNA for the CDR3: TGTGCCAGCATGGGGGCGGGAGGGTATACCTCCTACAATGAGCAGTTCTTC. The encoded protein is CASMGAGGYTSYNEQFF.

DNA for the CDR3: TGTGCCAGCAGTCTCCGTTGGGGCGTGAACACTGAAGCTTTCTTT. This encodes CASSLRWGVNTEAFF. This rearrangement joins TRBV27 to TRBJ1-1, with TRBD1 as a possible D gene (5 bases). V lost 5 bases to trimming and J lost 0 bases, with 13 bases between them. The CDR3 loop spans 15 amino acids. Per germline, CDR1 MNHEY and CDR2 SMNVEV (reference sequence).

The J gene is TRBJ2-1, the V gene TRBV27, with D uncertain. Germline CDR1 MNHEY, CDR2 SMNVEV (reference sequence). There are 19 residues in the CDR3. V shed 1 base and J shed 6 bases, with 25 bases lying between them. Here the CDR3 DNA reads TGTGCCAGCAGTTTATTCCCCCCGAGCCAGTCGCCCTCTAGCAATGAGCAGTTCTTC. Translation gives CASSLFPPSQSPSSNEQFF.

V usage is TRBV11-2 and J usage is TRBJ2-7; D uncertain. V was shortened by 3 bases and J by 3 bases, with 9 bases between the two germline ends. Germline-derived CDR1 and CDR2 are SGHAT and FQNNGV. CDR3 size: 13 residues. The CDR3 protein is CASSFHTFYEQYF. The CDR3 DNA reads TGTGCCAGCAGCTTCCACACATTCTACGAGCAGTACTTC.

The CDR3 DNA is TGTGCCAGCAGTGGGGGACAGGGGGGAAATGAGCAGTTCTTC. Protein product: CASSGGQGGNEQFF. The chain carries TRBV2 and TRBJ2-1; 11 bases fit TRBD1. Germline assignment: CDR1 SNHLY and CDR2 FYNNEI. The V and J ends lost 4 bases and 7 bases, in that order; junction bases with no gene match: 3. CDR3 size: 14 residues.

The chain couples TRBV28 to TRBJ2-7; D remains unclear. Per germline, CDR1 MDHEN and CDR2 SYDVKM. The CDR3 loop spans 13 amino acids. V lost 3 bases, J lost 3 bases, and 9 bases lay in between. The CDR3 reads CASSFRRRYEQYF. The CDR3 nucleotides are TGTGCCAGCAGTTTTAGGCGGCGCTACGAGCAGTACTTC.

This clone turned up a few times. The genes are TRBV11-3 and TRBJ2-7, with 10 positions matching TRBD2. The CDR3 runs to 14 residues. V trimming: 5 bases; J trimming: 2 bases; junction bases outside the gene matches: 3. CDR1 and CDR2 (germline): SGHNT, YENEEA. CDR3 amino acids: CASSKSGRAYEQYF. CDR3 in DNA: TGTGCCAGCAGCAAAAGCGGGAGGGCCTACGAGCAGTACTTC.

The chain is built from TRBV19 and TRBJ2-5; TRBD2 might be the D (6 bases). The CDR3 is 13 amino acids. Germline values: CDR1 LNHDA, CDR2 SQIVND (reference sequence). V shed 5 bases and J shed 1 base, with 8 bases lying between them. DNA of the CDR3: TGTGCCAGTAGTGGGGACTTCCAAGAGACCCAGTACTTC. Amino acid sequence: CASSGDFQETQYF.

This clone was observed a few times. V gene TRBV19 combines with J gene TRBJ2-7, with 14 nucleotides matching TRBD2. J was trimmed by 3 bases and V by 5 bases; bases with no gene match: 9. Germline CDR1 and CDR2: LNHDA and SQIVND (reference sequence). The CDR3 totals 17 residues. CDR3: CASSPGTSGSNIYEQYF. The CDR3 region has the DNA TGTGCCAGTAGTCCCGGGACTAGCGGGAGTAATATCTACGAGCAGTACTTC.

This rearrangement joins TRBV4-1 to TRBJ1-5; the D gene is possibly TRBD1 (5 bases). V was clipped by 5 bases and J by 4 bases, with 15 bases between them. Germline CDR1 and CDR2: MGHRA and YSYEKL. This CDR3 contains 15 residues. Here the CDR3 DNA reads TGCGCCAGCAGCAGGGGTGAGGATCAAAATCAGCCCCAGCATTTT. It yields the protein CASSRGEDQNQPQHF.

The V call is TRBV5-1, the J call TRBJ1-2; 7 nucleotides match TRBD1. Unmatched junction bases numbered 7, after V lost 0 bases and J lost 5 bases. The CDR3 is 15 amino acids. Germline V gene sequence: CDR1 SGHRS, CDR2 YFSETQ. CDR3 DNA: TGCGCCAGCAGCTTGGATCAGGGGGAAGTGTATGGCTACACCTTC. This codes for CASSLDQGEVYGYTF.

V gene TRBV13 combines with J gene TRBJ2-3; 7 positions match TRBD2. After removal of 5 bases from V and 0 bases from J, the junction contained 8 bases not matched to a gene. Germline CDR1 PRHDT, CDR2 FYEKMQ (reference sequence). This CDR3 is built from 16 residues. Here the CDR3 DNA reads TGTGCCAGCAGCCCAAGGGGTAGCGGGAGCACAGATACGCAGTATTTT. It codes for CASSPRGSGSTDTQYF. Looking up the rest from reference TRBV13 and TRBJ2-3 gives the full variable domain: AAGVIQSPRHLIKEKRETATLKCYPIPRHDTVYWYQQGPGQDPQFLISFYEKMQSDKGSIPDRFSAQQFSDYHSELNMSSLELGDSALYFCASSPRGSGSTDTQYFGPGTRLTVL.

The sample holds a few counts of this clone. CDR3 sequence (DNA): TGTGCCAGCAGCCTAAAGAAGGGAGTCGGGTACAATGAGCAGTTCTTC. Its protein product is CASSLKKGVGYNEQFF. The chain links TRBV14 to TRBJ2-1, with a weak D call TRBD2 (5 bases). The CDR3 has 16 amino acids. V was clipped by 4 bases and J by 4 bases, with 17 bases between them. The germline V gene encodes CDR1 SGHDN and CDR2 FVKESK.